This TCR beta chain was captured by sequencing in a study of control samples from healthy donors and cancer patients. This CDR3 is built from 14 residues. Germline V gives CDR1 MNHEY, CDR2 SVGAGI. With 6 bases clipped from V and 6 bases from J, the junction kept 6 bases outside the gene matches. The data were produced by immunoSEQ multiplex PCR, yet TCRdb's version contains in-frame clones alone and is incomplete. The sample has over 200,000 clones, over 75% seen once. Material for sequencing was PBMCs. V gene TRBV6-5 combines with J gene TRBJ2-1; 9 bases map to TRBD1. The origin of this receptor is a woman in her sixties with lung cancer. CDR3 DNA sequence: TGTGCCAGCAGGGGACAGGGAGGGCCCAATGAGCAGTTCTTC. Protein sequence: CASRGQGGPNEQFF.